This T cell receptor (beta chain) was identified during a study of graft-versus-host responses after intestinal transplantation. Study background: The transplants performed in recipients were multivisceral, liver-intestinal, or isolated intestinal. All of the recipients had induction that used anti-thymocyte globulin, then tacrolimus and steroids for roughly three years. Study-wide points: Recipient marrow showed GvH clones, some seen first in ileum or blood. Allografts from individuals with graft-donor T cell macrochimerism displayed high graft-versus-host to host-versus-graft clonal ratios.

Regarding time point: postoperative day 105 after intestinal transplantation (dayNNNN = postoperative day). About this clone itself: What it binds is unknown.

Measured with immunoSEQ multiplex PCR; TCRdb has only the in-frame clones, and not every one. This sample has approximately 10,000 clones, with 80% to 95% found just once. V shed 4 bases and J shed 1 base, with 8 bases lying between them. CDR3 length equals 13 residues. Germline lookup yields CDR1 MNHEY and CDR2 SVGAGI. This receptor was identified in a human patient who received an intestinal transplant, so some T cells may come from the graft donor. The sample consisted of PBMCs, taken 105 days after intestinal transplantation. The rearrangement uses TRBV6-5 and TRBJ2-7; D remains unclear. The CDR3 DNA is TGTGCCAGCAGTTGTCAGGAGTCCTACGAGCAGTACTTC. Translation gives CASSCQESYEQYF.